Sequencing of this T cell receptor beta chain was carried out in a study of T cells in Graves' hyperthyroidism and ophthalmopathy (dated by TCRdb to about 2019). Study-wide context: Peripheral blood samples were taken at the time of initial diagnosis, prior to any treatment. A discovery cohort of 95 to 100 patients, approximately 45 with Graves' ophthalmopathy and about 58 with stable Graves' hyperthyroidism, was used to find distinguishing TCR V-J signatures. Whether ophthalmopathy could be predicted prospectively was tested in an independent validation cohort made up of roughly 19 hyperthyroidism patients plus 17 patients who later progressed to ophthalmopathy. For training and testing, the 100 or so patients in the discovery cohort were randomly divided in a 7:3 ratio. The study also compared thyroid tissue and blood T-cell repertoires from a handful of Graves' hyperthyroidism patients. After sampling, hyperthyroidism patients received methimazole starting at 30 mg daily, and ophthalmopathy patients received high-dose intravenous methylprednisolone. The paper describes TCR Vbeta CDR3 sequencing of 135 peripheral blood samples, made up of roughly 40 ophthalmopathy patients, around 78 hyperthyroidism patients and about 17 progressor patients. Overall results and qualifications from the work: In cross-validation, a model built on a 13 V-J signature told ophthalmopathy apart from stable hyperthyroidism with approximately 90% sensitivity and about 81% specificity, and in testing the same model reached 80%/75%. No statistical method was used to fix the sample size in advance, and group allocation was not hidden from the investigators. In validation, the model predicted progression to ophthalmopathy a median of 6.5 months before onset, with roughly 70% sensitivity and roughly 79% specificity. Most expanded thyroid clonotypes (frequency above 0.001) were also detected in blood, a finding suggesting that blood repertoires may reflect thyroid immune responses.

This clonotype was detected a few times. No antigen is known for it. Germline is not matched at one junction end, which may reflect a read error. The CDR3 measures 12 amino acids from cysteine to phenylalanine. CDR3 DNA is the only sequence kept; it has 36 bases, read in frame from the first base. The germline V gene encodes CDR1 MNHEY and CDR2 SVGAGI. Amplification of TCR beta CDR3 regions was carried out from RNA transcripts. The TCR CDR3 was subjected to a first round of RT-PCR using the HTBI primer set and the Qiagen OneStep RT-PCR kit. The libraries were constructed in a second round of multiplex PCR and then size-selected and purified. The libraries were sequenced on an Illumina HiSeq2000 using paired-end 100 bp reads. As for the original processing: SOAPnuke was used to process the raw data, removing reads that contained adapters or uncalled bases, had a mean Phred below 15, or lacked an exact match to the constant primer or identifier. High-quality paired reads were merged with COPE v1.2.5, and unique nucleotide sequences were defined as clonotypes. MiTCR v1.1 was used to align clonotypes to the IMGT TRBV, TRBD and TRBJ reference segments. The analysis included only V-J combinations with a frequency above 0.0001, which together covered approximately 99% of the repertoires. A TCS score was defined as the ratio of F50 (clonal expansion) to E x V (chaos), with BLOSUM62-based TCRdist applied between CDR3 peptides within each V-J. Welch's t-statistics and random forest reduced around 520 V-J features to 10 to 15, which were used in a naive Bayes classifier (R e1071). Using fastp trimming at Q25 and MiXCR clonotype assembly, TCRdb reanalyzed the public sequencing data and kept in-frame beta chains. Each entry merges the rows of one CDR3 protein and shows their most common DNA and genes. The V and J calls shown here were made by TCRdb, not taken from the authors' results. The sample has roughly 350,000 distinct CDR3 sequences on record, roughly 13% of them singletons. The top ten constitute 30% to 40% of the sample.

In the ophthalmopathy patients, disease was moderately to severely active, with a Clinical Activity Score of 3 or more, a NOSPECS grade of 4 or more, and a duration of less than 3 months. Patients with uncontrolled infections, other autoimmune diseases, pregnancy or lactation were excluded. Diagnoses were based on clinical symptoms, serum thyroxine and TRAb, thyroid ultrasound and orbital computed tomography. Ficoll-Paque density gradient centrifugation was used to isolate PBMCs from under 11 ml of fresh peripheral blood. Total RNA was extracted with Trizol reagent, and quality was checked on an Agilent 2100 Bioanalyzer.

The sequence was collected from a woman between 40 and 50 years old with Graves' ophthalmopathy. The sequence joins TRBV6-5 to TRBJ2-2, with TRBD2 perhaps the D gene, on 6 matching bases. Sequencing input: blood. The nucleotide sequence reads as follows: TGTACCAGCAGTTACCTTTCCGGGGGGCTGTTTTTT. It is translated as CTSSYLSGGLFF.